This TCR beta chain stems from a study of cytomegalovirus exposure and HLA in healthy donors. Broader study findings: Most TCRs appeared rarely, but some public TCRs recurred in many donors. CMV antigen specificity was confirmed in vitro for three CMV-associated chains. The listing of 150 to 200 TCR beta chains classed them as cytomegalovirus-associated.

Germline V lookup: CDR1 SGDLS, CDR2 YYNGEE. V gave up 0 bases and J gave up 3 bases, with 9 bases separating them. This CDR3 spans 14 amino acids. Using immunoSEQ multiplex PCR, the repertoire was profiled, and TCRdb retains in-frame clones only, with some absent. The repertoire holds about 170,000 clones, around 92% seen once, with 9% to 12% in the top ten. The study drew the donors from its 120-subject validation cohort, separate from the roughly 670-subject first cohort. This clone was seen a handful of times. As yet, its antigen is unknown. The source is a woman under 30 in good health and CMV-seropositive. The sample comprised PBMCs. The rearrangement joins TRBV9 to TRBJ1-1, with D hard to call. The CDR3 here is CASSVGEMYTEAFF. CDR3 nucleotides: TGTGCCAGCAGCGTAGGTGAGATGTACACTGAAGCTTTCTTT.